The clone carrying this T cell receptor (beta chain) was counted once. This sample was taken from a study of blood T cell repertoires in COVID-19. Original analysis: Reference gene primer amplification yielded estimated nucleated cell counts. Method: immunoSEQ multiplex PCR; TCRdb's copy keeps in-frame clones and lacks some. Clonal size and the V and J genes are those of that table, whereas D and trimming came from the DNA. The sample contains 60,000 to 85,000 clones, 90% of which appear only once. The V and J ends lost 4 bases and 4 bases, in that order; junction bases with no gene match: 6. CDR3 size: 15 residues. Germline assignment: CDR1 MDHEN and CDR2 SYDVKM.

Specimen: peripheral blood. This receptor was identified in a man between 45 and 60 years old with acute or convalescent COVID-19. The chain links TRBV28 to TRBJ1-1; 10 positions match TRBD1. The CDR3 DNA sequence: TGTGCCAGCAGTTACAGACAGGGGGCCGGCACTGAAGCTTTCTTT. It codes for CASSYRQGAGTEAFF.